This T cell receptor (beta chain) was captured by sequencing in a study of tumor-infiltrating lymphocytes in primary liver carcinoma. Across the study: Donors underwent surgery for histopathologically diagnosed primary liver carcinoma. Sequenced samples came back with roughly 3.65 to 7.13 million productive TCRbeta reads, and the counts looked alike across tissue types.

Comment on this clonotype: Antigen: not known. A read error is possible here, since a much larger clone lies one base away.

Out of unsorted whole blood came the blood RNA, and germline DNA was extracted as well. Patients had chronic HBV infection and were treatment-naive. General observations from the study: The samples were not sorted (they were bulk), so CD4+ and CD8+ repertoires were not compared.

Priming with a constant-region primer yielded TCR beta cDNA from about 450 ng total RNA. Amplification in three nested multiplex PCR rounds with slightly modified ARM-PCR gave rise to TCR beta libraries. With TRBV1-TRBV30 forward primers and a C-beta reverse primer, the first two PCR rounds were run for around 11 cycles each. TCRdb reanalysed the multiplex PCR reads using MiXCR and keeps one entry per CDR3 protein. The profile shows a few hundred thousand distinct CDR3 sequences, more than 55% of them singletons. The germline V gene encodes CDR1 MNHEY and CDR2 SVGEGT. V lost 10 bases and J 1 base, leaving 8 bases between the germline ends. The CDR3 has 11 residues.

The chain links TRBV6-2 or TRBV6-3 to TRBJ2-7; D remains ambiguous. This sequence originates from a woman in her 30s with primary liver carcinoma and hepatitis B virus infection. The specimen sequenced was peripheral blood. The CDR3 DNA reads as TGTGCCACTATCAGGTCCTACGAGCAGTACTTC. Residues: CATIRSYEQYF.